This T cell receptor (beta chain) was recovered during a study of identifying expanded T cells in peripheral blood (dated 2019 in TCRdb). About the full investigation: Separate aliquots of the same genomic DNA pool were sequenced to produce technical replicates, and four replicates were compared in pairs.

No immune events, such as infections, were documented for the healthy donors during the collection period. Healthy-donor blood repertoires served as a training cohort to calibrate time-dependent variance in a beta-binomial model of T-cell clone differential abundance. The training cohort was composed of roughly 10 healthy donors, 3 female and 7 male. The donors were between roughly 25 and 65 years old, with an average age of 43 years. Whole blood, obtained from a commercial supplier, was collected from each healthy donor at three time points spaced around 2 weeks apart. For immunosequencing, genomic DNA was extracted from whole blood that had not been sorted. From cysteine to phenylalanine, the CDR3 is 13 amino acids long. The read is trimmed to its CDR3 DNA, 39 bases read in frame from base 1. Cut back by 0 bases and 4 bases, the V and J ends lie 6 bases apart. According to the germline V gene, CDR1 reads MDHEN and CDR2 reads SYDVKM.

TCRbeta CDR3 regions were profiled by bias-controlled multiplex PCR amplification of genomic DNA with the immunoSEQ Assay. In the authors' own workflow: To quantify the absolute abundance of each unique TCRbeta CDR3 region, the sequences were collapsed and filtered. Differential abundance was tested with a binomial (Fisher-equivalent) model and with a beta-binomial model adding time-dependent variance fitted from healthy donors. Clones with fewer than 5 combined templates were excluded, and clones with Benjamini-Hochberg FDR below 0.01 were called differentially abundant. In the beta-binomial model, variance was expressed as a function of the total template count across the two samples, in the form v = (b*log(k)+a)^2. TCRdb holds this immuneACCESS table with in-frame rearrangements only. Some clones are missing; in checked studies, unresolved V genes explain under half, and the rest has no known cause. The V and J calls and the clone size are those of that table, but D and trimming were determined from the DNA. The sample contains approximately 94,000 clones, 75% to 90% of them found a single time. Approximately 6% of the sample comes from the top ten.

Results and caveats for the whole study, not just this receptor: The binomial model flagged approximately 1.2 differentially abundant clones between technical replicates, compared with approximately 15 over around 2 weeks and approximately 18 over around 4 weeks. The authors expected that biological variance in healthy repertoires might rise further over much longer intervals, such as months to years. Variance in clone template counts between two-week samples significantly increased with total template count across all healthy donors. Both the number of clones called differentially abundant and the false-positive rate were significantly reduced by the beta-binomial model across all healthy-donor time intervals.

To note about this clone: Its recognized antigen is unknown. Base qualities are not provided; no much larger clone lies one nucleotide away.

The chain joins TRBV28 to TRBJ1-1; the D region possibly corresponds to TRBD1 (5 bases align). The material sequenced was blood. The receptor comes from a person aged 18-70 years in good health. DNA sequence: TGTGCCAGCAGTTTATGGAGGGGCACTGAAGCTTTCTTT. Translation gives CASSLWRGTEAFF.